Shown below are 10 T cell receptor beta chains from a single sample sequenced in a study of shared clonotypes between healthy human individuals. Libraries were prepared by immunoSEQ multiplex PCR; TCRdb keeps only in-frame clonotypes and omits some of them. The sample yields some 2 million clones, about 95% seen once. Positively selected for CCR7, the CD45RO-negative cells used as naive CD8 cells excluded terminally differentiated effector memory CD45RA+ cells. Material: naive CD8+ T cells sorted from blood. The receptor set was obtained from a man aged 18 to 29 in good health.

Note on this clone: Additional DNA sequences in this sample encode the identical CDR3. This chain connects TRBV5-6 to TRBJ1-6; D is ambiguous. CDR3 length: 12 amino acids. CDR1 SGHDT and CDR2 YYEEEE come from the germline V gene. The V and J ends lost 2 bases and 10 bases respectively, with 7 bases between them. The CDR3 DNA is TGTGCCAGCAGCTTAAGCGGATCACCCCTCCACTTT. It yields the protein CASSLSGSPLHF.

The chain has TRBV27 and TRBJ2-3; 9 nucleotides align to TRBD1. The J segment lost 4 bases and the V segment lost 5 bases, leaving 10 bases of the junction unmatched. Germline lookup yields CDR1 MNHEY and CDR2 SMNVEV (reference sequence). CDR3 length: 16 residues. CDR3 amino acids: CASSPGRTGEPDTQYF. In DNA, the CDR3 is TGTGCCAGCAGTCCGGGCCGGACAGGGGAACCAGATACGCAGTATTTT.

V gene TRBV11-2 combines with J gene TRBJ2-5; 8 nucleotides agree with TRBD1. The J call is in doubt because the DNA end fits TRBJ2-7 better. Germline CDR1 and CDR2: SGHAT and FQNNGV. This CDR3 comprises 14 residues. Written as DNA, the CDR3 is TGTGCCAGCAGATTTCAGGGGGCCCCCTACGAGCAGTACTTC. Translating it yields CASRFQGAPYEQYF.

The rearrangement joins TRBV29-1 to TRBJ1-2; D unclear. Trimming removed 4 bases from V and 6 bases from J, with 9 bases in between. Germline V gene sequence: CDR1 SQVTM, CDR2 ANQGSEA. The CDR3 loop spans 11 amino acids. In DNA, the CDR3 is TGCAGCGTTGGGGCGGTAAATGGCTACACCTTC. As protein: CSVGAVNGYTF.

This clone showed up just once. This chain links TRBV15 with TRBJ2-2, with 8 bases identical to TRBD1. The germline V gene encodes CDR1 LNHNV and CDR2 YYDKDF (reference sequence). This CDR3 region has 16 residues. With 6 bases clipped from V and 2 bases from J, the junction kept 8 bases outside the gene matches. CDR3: CATSKAGQENTGELFF. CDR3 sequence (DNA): TGTGCCACCAGTAAGGCGGGACAGGAAAACACCGGGGAGCTGTTTTTT.

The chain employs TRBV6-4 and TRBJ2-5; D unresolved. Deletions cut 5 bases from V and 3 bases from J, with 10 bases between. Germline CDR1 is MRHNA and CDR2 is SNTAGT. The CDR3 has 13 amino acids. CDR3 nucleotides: TGTGCCAGCAGTTTGGGGTTGAAAGAGACCCAGTACTTC. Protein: CASSLGLKETQYF.

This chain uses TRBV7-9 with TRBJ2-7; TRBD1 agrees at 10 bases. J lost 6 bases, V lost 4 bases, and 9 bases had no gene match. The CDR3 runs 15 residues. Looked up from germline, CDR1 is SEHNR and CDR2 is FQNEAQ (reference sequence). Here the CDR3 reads CASSSAGQGVPEQYF. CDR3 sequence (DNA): TGTGCCAGCAGCTCCGCCGGACAGGGGGTGCCCGAGCAGTACTTC. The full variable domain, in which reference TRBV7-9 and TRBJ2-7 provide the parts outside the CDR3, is DTGVSQNPRHKITKRGQNVTFRCDPISEHNRLYWYRQTLGQGPEFLTYFQNEAQLEKSRLLSDRFSAERPKGSFSTLEIQRTEQGDSAMYLCASSSAGQGVPEQYFGPGTRLTVT.

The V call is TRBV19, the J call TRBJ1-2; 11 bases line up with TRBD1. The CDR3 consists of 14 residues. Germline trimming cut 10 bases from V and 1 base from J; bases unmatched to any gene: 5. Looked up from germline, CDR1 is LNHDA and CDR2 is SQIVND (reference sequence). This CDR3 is CATKGQGVNYGYTF. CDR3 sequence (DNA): TGTGCCACCAAGGGACAGGGGGTTAACTATGGCTACACCTTC. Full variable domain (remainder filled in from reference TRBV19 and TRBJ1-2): DGGITQSPKYLFRKEGQNVTLSCEQNLNHDAMYWYRQDPGQGLRLIYYSQIVNDFQKGDIAEGYSVSREKKESFPLTVTSAQKNPTAFYLCATKGQGVNYGYTFGSGTRLTVV.

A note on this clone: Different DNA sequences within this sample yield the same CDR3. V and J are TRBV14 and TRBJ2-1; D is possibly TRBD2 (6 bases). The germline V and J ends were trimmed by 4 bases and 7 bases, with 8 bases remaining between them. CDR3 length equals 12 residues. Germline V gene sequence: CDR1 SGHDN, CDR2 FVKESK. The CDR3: CASSPGGNEQFF. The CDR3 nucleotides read TGTGCCAGCAGCCCCGGGGGAAATGAGCAGTTCTTC.

CDR3: CASSYGQGFETQYF. The CDR3, as DNA: TGTGCCAGCAGTTATGGGCAGGGGTTCGAGACCCAGTACTTC. The chain joins TRBV6-5 to TRBJ2-5, with D perhaps TRBD1 (6 bases). V lost 3 bases and J 5 bases, leaving 13 bases between the germline ends. The CDR3 is made up of 14 amino acids. Germline V CDR1 and CDR2: MNHEY, SVGAGI.